The source of this T cell receptor (beta chain) is a study of early T cells in non-severe SARS-CoV-2 infection. Study details: Sequencing used unsorted whole-blood bulk RNA, so chains lack pairing. Study-wide results and limits: Anti-spike CD8 responses were favored in VDJdb matching, and private and CD4 specificities were missed.

Germline CDR1 and CDR2: LGHNA and YSLEER. The CDR3 is made up of 14 amino acids. Trimming cost V 4 bases and J 4 bases; bases outside gene matches: 5. As concerns this clonotype: The antigen is undetermined.

Each cDNA molecule carried a unique molecular identifier. Each CDR3 protein is one row after TCRdb ran MiXCR on the 5' RACE reads. The sample includes 50,000 to 60,000 distinct CDR3 sequences, around 6.6% of them seen just once. The sequences come from whole blood, collected at baseline. This receptor was obtained from an adult who was a healthcare worker with PCR-confirmed SARS-CoV-2 infection or an uninfected control (not recorded which). The rearrangement links TRBV4-3 to TRBJ2-5; 8 nucleotides align to TRBD1. The CDR3 loop is CASSPTGGAETQYF. The CDR3 bases are TGCGCCAGCAGCCCTACAGGGGGTGCAGAGACCCAGTACTTC.